These 29 T cell receptor beta chains share one sample of origin, sequenced in a study of tumor and adjacent non-tumor tissue in lung cancer. The library came from three nested PCR rounds adapted from ARM-PCR protocols. MiXCR was run by TCRdb on the multiplex PCR reads, yielding one entry per CDR3 protein. The top ten clones hold roughly 25% of a sample with 50,000 or so distinct CDR3 sequences, 74% of them seen once. The template was RNA from unsorted bulk tissue. This non-tumor lung sample came from over 3 cm beyond the tumor edge. Sequencing input: distant non-tumor lung tissue. The origin of the receptors is a woman between 55 and 75 years old with non-small cell lung cancer.

The table lists this clonotype with a count of one. The junction departs from germline at one end; a sequencing error may be responsible. The rearrangement links TRBV5-4 to TRBJ2-2; a possible D gene is TRBD2 (5 bases). The CDR3 totals 14 residues. Germline values: CDR1 SGHNT, CDR2 YYREEE (reference sequence). The CDR3 loop is CAISFGSDTGELSF. The CDR3 DNA reads TGTGCCATCAGCTTTGGTAGTGACACCGGGGAGCTGTCTTTT.

Worth noting for this clonotype: One end of the junction fails to match germline, which may point to a read error. V and J are TRBV4-1 and TRBJ2-6; D unclear. CDR1 and CDR2 from the germline V gene are MGHRA and YSYEKL. This CDR3 is 15 amino acids long. Here the CDR3 reads CPSSQNDSGANVLTF. The CDR3 DNA sequence: TGCCCCAGCAGCCAAAATGACTCTGGGGCCAACGTCCTGACTTTC.

The CDR3: CASSGPGMNEQFF. In nucleotides, the CDR3 is TGTGCCAGCAGTGGACCGGGCATGAATGAGCAGTTCTTC. The V and J genes are TRBV28 and TRBJ2-1; no firm D call. CDR1 is MDHEN and CDR2 is SYDVKM in the germline V gene. The length of the CDR3 is 13 residues. The V end was cut by 5 bases, the J end by 7 bases, with 12 bases between.

This clonotype was counted only a few times. The conserved closing phenylalanine or tryptophan is absent in this CDR3, likely reflecting a read error. This chain links TRBV6-2 or TRBV6-3 with TRBJ2-7; D not resolved. The germline V gene has CDR1 MNHEY and CDR2 SVGEGT. The V and J ends lost 7 bases and 6 bases respectively, with 19 bases between them. The CDR3 is 14 amino acids. Written as DNA, the CDR3 is TGTGCCAGCAATTATCGAGTTGACAAGCGCGAGCAGTACTTA. Protein sequence: CASNYRVDKREQYL.

On this clonotype: The junction shows a germline mismatch at one end, possibly a read error. V is TRBV29-1 and J is TRBJ1-5; D is uncertain. The V gene's germline CDR1 is SQVTM and CDR2 ANQGSEA. The CDR3 covers 13 residues. In DNA, the CDR3 is TGCAGCGTTGAGTTGGAGCCCAATCAATCCCAGCGTTTT. It translates to CSVELEPNQSQRF.

This clonotype has a single count. The chain uses TRBV29-1 and TRBJ1-1; 9 nucleotides agree with TRBD1. This CDR3 has 14 amino acids. Germline CDR1 reads SQVTM; CDR2 reads ANQGSEA. The CDR3, as DNA: TGCAGTGTTAGTGCCGATGGGACAGGGTTTGAAGCTTTCTTT. This codes for CSVSADGTGFEAFF.

The J gene is TRBJ1-2, the V gene TRBV4-1; D unresolved. CDR3 length: 14 amino acids. The V end was cut by 2 bases, the J end by 4 bases, with 11 bases between. The germline gives CDR1 MGHRA, CDR2 YSYEKL. For the CDR3, the DNA is TGCGCCAGCAGCCAAACCACCGACCTCTATGGCTACACCTTC. Its translation: CASSQTTDLYGYTF.

Within the sample, this clonotype is medium-sized. Here the CDR3 reads CASSSDREYQPQHF. The CDR3 nucleotides are TGTGCCAGCAGTTCTGACAGGGAGTATCAGCCCCAGCATTTT. The gene calls are TRBV6-5 and TRBJ1-5, with TRBD1 matching 7 bases. The V gene's germline CDR1 is MNHEY and CDR2 SVGAGI. CDR3 size: 14 residues. With 4 bases clipped from V and 5 bases from J, the junction kept 5 bases outside the gene matches.

V gene TRBV7-2 combines with J gene TRBJ2-6, with no clear D. CDR1 and CDR2 (germline): SGHTA, FQGNSA. Trimming removed 6 bases at V and 1 base at J, with 13 bases between. This CDR3 is built from 16 residues. CDR3 in amino acids: CASRASLSSGANVLTF. The CDR3 bases are TGTGCCAGCAGGGCGTCTTTAAGTTCTGGGGCCAACGTCCTGACTTTC.

On this clonotype itself: The junction does not match germline at one end; this may be a read error. The chain links TRBV28 to TRBJ2-3; 8 positions agree with TRBD2. Looked up from germline, CDR1 is MDHEN and CDR2 is SYDVKM. The CDR3 is made up of 12 amino acids. The CDR3 nucleotides read TGTGCCAGGAGCGACGGGGGGGATACGCGGTATTTT. It translates to CARSDGGDTRYF.

This clonotype was seen only once. A junction end diverges from the germline sequence, so it may reflect a read error. This rearrangement joins TRBV11-3 to TRBJ2-7; D is unclear. CDR1 is SGHNT and CDR2 is YENEEA in the germline V gene. The CDR3 loop spans 13 amino acids. The CDR3 region is CASSPRPALERYF. The DNA of the CDR3 is TGTGCCAGCAGCCCGCGACCTGCTCTCGAGCGGTACTTC.

This clonotype was detected ten times or more. The rearrangement joins TRBV28 to TRBJ1-1, with TRBD1 matching 8 bases. This CDR3 spans 17 amino acids. The germline V gene has CDR1 MDHEN and CDR2 SYDVKM. Trimming at V came to 5 bases and at J to 1 base, leaving 12 bases not matched to a gene. The DNA for the CDR3 is TGTGCCAGCAGTCCCCGACAGGGGCTTCCTTCGAACACTGAAGCTTTCTTT. This encodes CASSPRQGLPSNTEAFF.

The genes are TRBV12-3 or TRBV12-4 and TRBJ2-6; 13 bases fit TRBD2. The CDR3 contains 18 residues. With 4 bases clipped from V and 5 bases from J, the junction kept 8 bases outside the gene matches. The CDR3 DNA reads TGTGCCAGCAGTTCCGGTAGACTAGCGGGAGGTTGGGCCAACGTCCTGACTTTC. It encodes CASSSGRLAGGWANVLTF.

Remarks on this clonotype: A read error may produce the germline difference seen at one junction end. The V call is TRBV4-1, the J call TRBJ1-2; possible D gene TRBD1, 5 bases. Germline CDR1 is MGHRA and CDR2 is YSYEKL. This CDR3 comprises 15 residues. CDR3 loop: CAISQGIMTAGGYTF. CDR3 coding DNA: TGCGCCATCAGCCAAGGAATAATGACAGCGGGTGGCTACACCTTC.

Of note for this clonotype: Mismatch with germline at one junction end may stem from a read error. This chain uses TRBV28 with TRBJ1-1; D gene uncertain. The CDR3 is 16 residues long. The germline gives CDR1 MDHEN, CDR2 SYDVKM. The CDR3 region is CAGSSVTPGLNTEAFF. The CDR3 nucleotides read TGTGCCGGCAGCTCAGTTACTCCAGGCCTGAACACTGAAGCTTTCTTT.

Points on this clonotype: The conserved phenylalanine or tryptophan is not found at the CDR3 terminus, so this likely reflects a read error. This chain connects TRBV6-5 to TRBJ1-6; 9 bases map to TRBD1. Germline CDR1 and CDR2: MNHEY and SVGAGI. The CDR3 is 16 amino acids. The CDR3 loop reads CASSYSTGTGPINLHY. Written as DNA, the CDR3 is TGTGCTAGCAGTTACTCGACTGGGACAGGGCCGATTAACCTCCACTAT.

J is TRBJ1-6 and V is TRBV6-6; no definite D call. V lost 7 bases to trimming and J lost 0 bases, with 16 bases between them. CDR1 and CDR2 from the germline V gene are MNHNY and SVGAGI (reference sequence). The CDR3 sequence is 17 residues long. CDR3 loop: CASTFNEEGSYNSPLHF. The CDR3 DNA sequence: TGTGCCAGCACTTTTAATGAAGAGGGCTCCTATAATTCACCCCTCCACTTT.

The rearrangement links TRBV5-1 to TRBJ1-2; no clear D. CDR1 is SGHRS, CDR2 YFSETQ, per germline. The V end lost 0 bases, the J end lost 5 bases, and 8 bases lay between the germline ends. There are 13 residues in the CDR3. The CDR3 reads CASSLGPEYGYTF. CDR3 nucleotides: TGCGCCAGCAGCTTGGGACCGGAATATGGCTACACCTTC.

The chain links TRBV11-2 to TRBJ2-7; D not resolved. The CDR3 sequence is 14 residues long. The V gene lost 3 bases and the J gene lost 6 bases, with 15 bases spanning the gap. Germline V gene sequence: CDR1 SGHAT, CDR2 FQNNGV. The DNA for the CDR3 is TGTGCCAGCAGCTTGGACGGCAGTCCCTGCGAGCAGTACTTC. Translating gives CASSLDGSPCEQYF.

This clonotype has just a few counts. This chain joins TRBV7-9 and TRBJ2-2; no definite D call. The V gene's germline CDR1 is SEHNR and CDR2 FQNEAQ (reference sequence). The CDR3 spans 11 residues. Trimming shortened V by 5 bases and J by 5 bases, and 3 bases separated the two germline ends. The CDR3 DNA reads as TGTGCCAGCAGCCCTACCGGGGAGCTGTTTTTT. Translation gives CASSPTGELFF.

This clonotype was seen just once. One end of the junction is discordant with germline, which a read error may explain. The chain recombines TRBV29-1 with TRBJ1-1; TRBD1 might be the D (6 bases). CDR3 length: 13 amino acids. The germline V gene has CDR1 SQVTM and CDR2 ANQGSEA. Here the CDR3 reads CSETEGRGTEVFF. The CDR3 nucleotides are TGCAGCGAGACTGAGGGCAGGGGTACTGAAGTTTTCTTT.

Relative to its sample, this clonotype is medium-sized. This chain links TRBV10-3 with TRBJ2-1; D is tentatively TRBD1 or TRBD2 (5 bases each). The CDR3 has 18 residues. From germline, CDR1 is ENHRY and CDR2 SYGVKD. V lost 0 bases and J 5 bases, leaving 20 bases between the germline ends. CDR3 region: CAISESGRVGRGDNEQFF. The CDR3 DNA reads TGTGCCATCAGTGAGTCAGGACGGGTAGGGAGAGGGGACAATGAGCAGTTCTTC.

The chain has TRBV11-2 and TRBJ2-1; TRBD1 is a possible D gene (7 bases). Germline loops: CDR1 SGHAT, CDR2 FQNNGV. This CDR3 has 14 residues. The V end lost 6 bases, the J end lost 7 bases, and 16 bases lay between the germline ends. The DNA of the CDR3 is TGTGCCAGCAGGCTCACTGCAGGGGGGAATGAGCAGTTCTTC. It codes for CASRLTAGGNEQFF.

With respect to this clonotype: An end of the junction differs from the germline gene, which may be a read error. This rearrangement joins TRBV29-1 to TRBJ2-7; TRBD1 agrees at 9 bases. Germline V gene data show CDR1 as SQVTM and CDR2 as ANQGSEA. The CDR3 spans 14 residues. The CDR3 nucleotides read TGCAACGTTGAACGCTCGGGGACAGGGAGCGTGCAGTACTTC. It specifies CNVERSGTGSVQYF.

With respect to this clonotype: A read error may produce the germline difference seen at one junction end. The chain uses TRBV6-2 or TRBV6-3 and TRBJ1-1; tentative D call: TRBD1 (6 bases). The CDR3 consists of 14 residues. Germline CDR1 is MNHEY and CDR2 is SVGEGT. CDR3 coding DNA: TGTGCCACCAGTTACGTGGACGGGGACACTGAAACTTTCTTT. This sequence encodes CATSYVDGDTETFF.

Concerning this clonotype: Sequence at one end of the junction differs from germline and may be a read error. V usage is TRBV11-1 and J usage is TRBJ2-2, with TRBD1 matching over 9 bases. CDR1 is SGHAT and CDR2 is FQDESV in the germline V gene (reference sequence). There are 16 residues in the CDR3. The CDR3 here is CASSTWTGVNTGELLF. In nucleotides, the CDR3 is TGTGCCAGCAGCACCTGGACAGGGGTGAACACCGGAGAGCTGTTATTT.

With regard to this clonotype: One end of the junction is discordant with germline, which a read error may explain. The rearrangement joins TRBV4-1 to TRBJ1-5; D is uncertain. Per the germline V gene, CDR1 is MGHRA and CDR2 is YSYEKL. CDR3 length: 13 amino acids. CDR3 DNA: TGTGCCAGCAGCCAAGTTCTTTATCAGGCCCAGCATTTT. It encodes CASSQVLYQAQHF.

At least ten counts were recorded for this clonotype. The chain joins TRBV20-1 to TRBJ2-3; 8 bases map to TRBD1. The germline CDR1 and CDR2 sequences are DFQATT and SNEGSKA (reference sequence). The CDR3 is 16 residues long. V was clipped by 0 bases and J by 3 bases; unmatched bases: 8. The CDR3, as DNA: TGCAGTGCTAGAGATGCGGCAGGGGGCCGGACAGATACGCAGTATTTT. It yields the protein CSARDAAGGRTDTQYF.

Notes on this clonotype: At one boundary the junction diverges from the germline segment, which might be a read error. The J gene is TRBJ1-1, the V gene TRBV28; 7 bases fit TRBD1. CDR1 and CDR2 from the germline V gene are MDHEN and SYDVKM. The CDR3 runs 16 residues. This CDR3 is CASSRPTGTSHTEAFF. The CDR3 coding sequence is TGTGCCAGCAGCCGACCGACAGGGACTTCTCACACTGAAGCCTTCTTT.